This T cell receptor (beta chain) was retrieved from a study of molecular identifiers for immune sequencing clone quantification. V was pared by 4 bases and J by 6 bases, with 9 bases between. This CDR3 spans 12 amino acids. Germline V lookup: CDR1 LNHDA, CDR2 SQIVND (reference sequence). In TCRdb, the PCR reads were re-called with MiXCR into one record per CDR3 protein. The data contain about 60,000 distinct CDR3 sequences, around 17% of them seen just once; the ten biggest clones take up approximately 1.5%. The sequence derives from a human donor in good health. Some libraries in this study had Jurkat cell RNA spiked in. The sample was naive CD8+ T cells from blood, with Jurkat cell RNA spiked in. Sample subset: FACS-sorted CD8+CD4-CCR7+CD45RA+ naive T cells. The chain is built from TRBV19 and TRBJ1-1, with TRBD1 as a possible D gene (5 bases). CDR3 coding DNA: TGTGCCAGTAGTAGCCAGGGACCTGAAGCTTTCTTT. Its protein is CASSSQGPEAFF.